Given below is one TCR beta chain in context. Its antigen remains unidentified. As for treatment: oral pan-JAK inhibitor, 5-10 mg twice daily. V lost 1 base, J lost 2 bases, and 4 bases lay in between. Germline lookup yields CDR1 SQVTM and CDR2 ANQGSEA. CDR3 length: 12 amino acids. RNA extraction was followed by reverse transcription into cDNA, which acted as the sequencing template. TCRdb's table, derived via immunoSEQ multiplex PCR, lists solely in-frame clones and lacks some. Of some 150,000 clones in the sample, around 83% were seen once. The data derive from a study of CD8+ T cells in alopecia areata. Study at large: Tofacitinib lasted 6 to 18 months, then 6 months off drug.

General study findings and limits: Relative to normal scalp, lesional scalp, especially alopecia totalis/universalis, showed higher clonality. Among the 100 top clones, expanded CD8+ clones, like scalp clonality, were significantly decreased by tofacitinib. Association of baseline CD8+ expansion with response is uncertain owing to one nonresponder.

Sequencing was performed on CD8+ T cells sorted from blood, taken at week 4, from a patient treated with tofacitinib. The chain couples TRBV29-1 to TRBJ2-3; no definite D call. This TCR came from a human donor with alopecia areata. CDR3 protein: CSVEGDTDTQYF. The CDR3 bases are TGCAGCGTTGAAGGGGACACAGATACGCAGTATTTT.